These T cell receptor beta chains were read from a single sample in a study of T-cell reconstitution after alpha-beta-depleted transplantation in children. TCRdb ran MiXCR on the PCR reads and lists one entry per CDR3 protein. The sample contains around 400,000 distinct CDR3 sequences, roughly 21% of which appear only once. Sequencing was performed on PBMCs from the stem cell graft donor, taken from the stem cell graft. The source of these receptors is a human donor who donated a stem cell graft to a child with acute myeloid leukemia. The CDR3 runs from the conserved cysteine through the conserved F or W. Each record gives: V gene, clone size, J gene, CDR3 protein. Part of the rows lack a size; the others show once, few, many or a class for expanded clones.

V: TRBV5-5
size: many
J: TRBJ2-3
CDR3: CASSLSRGSTDTQYF

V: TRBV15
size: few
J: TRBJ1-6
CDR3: CATSRDGTPNSPLHF

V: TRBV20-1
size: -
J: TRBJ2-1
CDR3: CSARRVTSGRSSNEQFF

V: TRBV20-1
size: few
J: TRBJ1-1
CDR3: CSARDQGVGLGTEAFF

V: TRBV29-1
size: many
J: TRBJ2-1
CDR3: CRVSEADSYNEQFF

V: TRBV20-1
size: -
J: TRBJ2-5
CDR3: CSASPVLAGMETQYF

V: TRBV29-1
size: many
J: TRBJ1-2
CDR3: CSVEDDRNYGYTF

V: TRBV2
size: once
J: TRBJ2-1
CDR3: CAKRTGPSEQFF

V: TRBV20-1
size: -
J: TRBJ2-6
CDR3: CSATKLSRANVLTF

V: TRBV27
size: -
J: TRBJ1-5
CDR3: CASRGQGINQPQHF

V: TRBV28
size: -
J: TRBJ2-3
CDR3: CASSLGWTSGSTDTQYF

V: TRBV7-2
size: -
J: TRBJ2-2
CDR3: CASSLGTSGRDMELFF

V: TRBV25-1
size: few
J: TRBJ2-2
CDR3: CASSGDRGPGELFF

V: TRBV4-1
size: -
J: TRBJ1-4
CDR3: CASSPTGSRNEKLFF

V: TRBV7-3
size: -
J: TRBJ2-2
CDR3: CASSLSSGRSGELFF

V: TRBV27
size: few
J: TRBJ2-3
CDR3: CASSLFSGTTDTQYF

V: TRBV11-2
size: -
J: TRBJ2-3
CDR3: CASSLGIITDTQYF

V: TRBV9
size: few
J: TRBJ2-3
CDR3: CASSAEETGRGTDTQYF

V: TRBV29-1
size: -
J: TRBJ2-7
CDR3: CSVDNRGSHEQYF

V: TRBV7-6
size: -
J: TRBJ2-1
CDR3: CASSPQQPEQFF

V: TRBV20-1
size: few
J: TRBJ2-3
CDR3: CSALGHPSDTQYF

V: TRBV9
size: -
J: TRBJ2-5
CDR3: CASSPRTGTSGEETQYF

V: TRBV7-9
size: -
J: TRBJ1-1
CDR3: CASSLARLNTEAFF

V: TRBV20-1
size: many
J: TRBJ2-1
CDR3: CSARDPRNPSYNEQFF

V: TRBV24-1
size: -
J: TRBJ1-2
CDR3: CATSDSDGRRRDF

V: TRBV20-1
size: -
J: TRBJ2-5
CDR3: CSARAPAQETQYF

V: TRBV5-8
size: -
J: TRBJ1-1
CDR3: CATNPGRVATEAFF

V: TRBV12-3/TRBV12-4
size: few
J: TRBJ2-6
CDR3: CASSRRDRPSGANVLTF

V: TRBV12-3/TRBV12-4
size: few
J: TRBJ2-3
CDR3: CASRDAGTDTQYF

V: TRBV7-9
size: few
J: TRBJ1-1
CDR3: CASSLRGSMNTEAFF

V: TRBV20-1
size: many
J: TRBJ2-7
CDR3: CSADDSYEQYF

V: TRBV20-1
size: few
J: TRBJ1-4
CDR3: CSARELGEKLFF

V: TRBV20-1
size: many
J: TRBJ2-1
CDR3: CSARGGTSGYNEQFF

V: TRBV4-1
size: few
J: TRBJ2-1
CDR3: CASSQVGHSNEQFF

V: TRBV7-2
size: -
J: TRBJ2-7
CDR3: CASSLAAGYEQYF

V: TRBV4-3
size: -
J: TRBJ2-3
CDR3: CASSQALLRGRYSTDTQYF

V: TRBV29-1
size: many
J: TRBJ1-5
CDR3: CSAPPRAVGSQPQHF

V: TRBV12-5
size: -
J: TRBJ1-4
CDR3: CASASGGEKLFF

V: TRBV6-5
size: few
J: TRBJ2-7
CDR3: CASRQGPEQYF

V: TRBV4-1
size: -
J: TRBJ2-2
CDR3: CASSHPLGNTGELFF

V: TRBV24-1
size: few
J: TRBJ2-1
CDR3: CATSHTDFYNEQFF

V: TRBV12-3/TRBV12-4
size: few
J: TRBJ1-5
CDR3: CASRRQGMRENQPQHF

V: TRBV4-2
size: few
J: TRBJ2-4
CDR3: CASSQEKTGLAKNIQYF

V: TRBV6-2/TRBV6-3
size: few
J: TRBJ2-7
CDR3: CASSYSVASAELQYF

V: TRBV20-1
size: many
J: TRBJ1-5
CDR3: CSARDGNSNQPQHF

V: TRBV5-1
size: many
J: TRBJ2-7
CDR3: CASSLVQGSYEQYF

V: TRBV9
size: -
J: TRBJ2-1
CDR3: CASSVARRASYNEQFF

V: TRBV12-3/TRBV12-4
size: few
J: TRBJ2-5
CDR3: CASSLPSPLETQYF

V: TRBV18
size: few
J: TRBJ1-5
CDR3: CASSPAGTGTSQPQHF

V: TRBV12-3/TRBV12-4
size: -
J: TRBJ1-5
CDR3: CASSLGRDNQPQHF

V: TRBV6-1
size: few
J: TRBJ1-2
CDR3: CASSRTGEQYGYTF

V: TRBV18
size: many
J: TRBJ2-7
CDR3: CASRETGTGYEQYF

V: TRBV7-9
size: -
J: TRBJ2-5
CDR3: CASSSYRVQTQYF

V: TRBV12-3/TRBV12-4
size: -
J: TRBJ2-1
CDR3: CASSSRRALGFNEQFF

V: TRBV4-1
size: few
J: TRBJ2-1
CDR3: CASSQEGLAGYNEQFF